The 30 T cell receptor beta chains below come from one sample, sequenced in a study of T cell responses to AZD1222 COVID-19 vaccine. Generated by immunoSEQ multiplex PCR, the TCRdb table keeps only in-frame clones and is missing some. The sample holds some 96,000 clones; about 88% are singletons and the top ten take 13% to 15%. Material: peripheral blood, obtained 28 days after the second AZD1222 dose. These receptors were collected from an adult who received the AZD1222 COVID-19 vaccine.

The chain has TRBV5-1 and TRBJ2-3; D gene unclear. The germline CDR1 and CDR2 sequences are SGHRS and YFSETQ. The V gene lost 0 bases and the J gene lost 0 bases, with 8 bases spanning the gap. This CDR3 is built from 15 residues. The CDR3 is CASSLGARSTDTQYF. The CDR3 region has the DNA TGCGCCAGCAGCTTGGGAGCGCGTAGCACAGATACGCAGTATTTT.

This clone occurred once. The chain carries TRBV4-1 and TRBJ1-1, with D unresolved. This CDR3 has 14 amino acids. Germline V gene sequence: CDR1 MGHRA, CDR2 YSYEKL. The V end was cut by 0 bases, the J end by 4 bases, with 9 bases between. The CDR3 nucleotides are TGCGCCAGCAGCCAAGAGGCGGGGTTCACTGAAGCTTTCTTT. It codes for CASSQEAGFTEAFF.

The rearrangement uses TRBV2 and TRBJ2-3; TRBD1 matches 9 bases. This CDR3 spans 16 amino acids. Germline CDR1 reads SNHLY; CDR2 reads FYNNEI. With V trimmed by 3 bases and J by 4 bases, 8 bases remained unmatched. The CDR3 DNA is TGTGCCAGCAGTGAGCCACAGGGGGCGGGCGCAGATACGCAGTATTTT. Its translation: CASSEPQGAGADTQYF.

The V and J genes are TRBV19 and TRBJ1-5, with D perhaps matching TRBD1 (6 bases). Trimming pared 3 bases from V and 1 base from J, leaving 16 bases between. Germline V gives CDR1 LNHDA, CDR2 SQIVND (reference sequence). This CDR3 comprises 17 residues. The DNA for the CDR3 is TGTGCCAGTAGTATTGGAAGTAAGGGGGTGAGCAATCAGCCCCAGCATTTT. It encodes CASSIGSKGVSNQPQHF.

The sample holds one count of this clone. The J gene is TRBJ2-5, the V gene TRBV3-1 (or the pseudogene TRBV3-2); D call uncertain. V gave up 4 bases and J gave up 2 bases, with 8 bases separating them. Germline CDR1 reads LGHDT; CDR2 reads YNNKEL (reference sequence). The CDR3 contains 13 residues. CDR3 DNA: TGTGCCAGCAGCCCAATTATACAAGAGACCCAGTACTTC. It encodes CASSPIIQETQYF.

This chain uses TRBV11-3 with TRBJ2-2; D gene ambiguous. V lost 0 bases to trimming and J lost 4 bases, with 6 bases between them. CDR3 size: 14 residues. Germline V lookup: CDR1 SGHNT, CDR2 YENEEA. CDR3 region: CASSLDSRTGELFF. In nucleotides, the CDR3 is TGTGCCAGCAGCTTAGATAGCCGCACCGGGGAGCTGTTTTTT.

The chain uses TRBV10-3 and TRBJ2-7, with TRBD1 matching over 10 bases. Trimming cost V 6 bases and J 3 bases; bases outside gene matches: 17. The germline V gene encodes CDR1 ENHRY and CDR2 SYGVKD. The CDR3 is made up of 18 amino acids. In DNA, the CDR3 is TGTGCCATCAGAATTTCTCCGGGACAGGGGTCGGGCCTCTACGAGCAGTACTTC. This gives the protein CAIRISPGQGSGLYEQYF.

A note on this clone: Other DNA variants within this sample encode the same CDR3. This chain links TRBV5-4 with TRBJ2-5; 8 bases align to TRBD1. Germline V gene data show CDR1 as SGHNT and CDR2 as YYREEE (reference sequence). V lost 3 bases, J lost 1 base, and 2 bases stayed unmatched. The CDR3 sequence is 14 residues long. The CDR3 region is CASSSGQGQETQYF. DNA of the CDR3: TGTGCCAGCAGCTCCGGACAGGGCCAAGAGACCCAGTACTTC.

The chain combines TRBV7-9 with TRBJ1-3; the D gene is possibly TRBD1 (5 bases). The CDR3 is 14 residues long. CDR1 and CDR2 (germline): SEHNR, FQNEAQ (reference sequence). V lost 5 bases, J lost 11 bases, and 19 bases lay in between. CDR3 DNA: TGTGCCAGCAGCCCACCACGGGGCAGAGTCTCCATATATTTT. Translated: CASSPPRGRVSIYF. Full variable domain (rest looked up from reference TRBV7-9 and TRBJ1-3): DTGVSQNPRHKITKRGQNVTFRCDPISEHNRLYWYRQTLGQGPEFLTYFQNEAQLEKSRLLSDRFSAERPKGSFSTLEIQRTEQGDSAMYLCASSPPRGRVSIYFGEGSWLTVV.

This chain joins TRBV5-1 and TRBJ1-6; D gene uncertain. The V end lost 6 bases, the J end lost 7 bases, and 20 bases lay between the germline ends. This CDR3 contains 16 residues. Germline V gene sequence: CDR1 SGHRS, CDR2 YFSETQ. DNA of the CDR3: TGCGCCAGCACCCCGAGAGGCCTGAATACGAATTCACCCCTCCACTTT. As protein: CASTPRGLNTNSPLHF.

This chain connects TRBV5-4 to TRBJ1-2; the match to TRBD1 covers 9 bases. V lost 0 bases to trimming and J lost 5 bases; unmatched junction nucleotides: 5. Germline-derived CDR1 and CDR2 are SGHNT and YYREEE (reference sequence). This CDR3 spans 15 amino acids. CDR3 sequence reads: CASSLGRDRAYGYTF. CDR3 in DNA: TGTGCCAGCAGCTTGGGACGGGACAGGGCTTATGGCTACACCTTC.

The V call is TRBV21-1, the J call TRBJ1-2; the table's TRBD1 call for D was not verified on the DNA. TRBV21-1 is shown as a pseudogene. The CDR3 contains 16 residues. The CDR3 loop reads CASSKGKTGKVYGYTF. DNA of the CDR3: TGTGCCAGCAGCAAAGGAAAGACAGGGAAGGTTTATGGCTACACCTTC.

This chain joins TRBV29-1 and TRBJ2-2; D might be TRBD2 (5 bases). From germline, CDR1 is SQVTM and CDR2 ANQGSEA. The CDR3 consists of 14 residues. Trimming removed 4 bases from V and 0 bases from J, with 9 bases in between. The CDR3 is CSVAARANTGELFF. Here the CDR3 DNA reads TGCAGCGTTGCAGCGCGGGCGAACACCGGGGAGCTGTTTTTT.

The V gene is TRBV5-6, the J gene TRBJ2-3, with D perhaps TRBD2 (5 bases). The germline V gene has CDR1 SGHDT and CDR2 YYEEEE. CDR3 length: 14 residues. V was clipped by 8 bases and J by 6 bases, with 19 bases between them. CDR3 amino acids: CARTWWGEGDTQYF. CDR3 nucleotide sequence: TGTGCCAGGACGTGGTGGGGAGAGGGCGATACGCAGTATTTT.

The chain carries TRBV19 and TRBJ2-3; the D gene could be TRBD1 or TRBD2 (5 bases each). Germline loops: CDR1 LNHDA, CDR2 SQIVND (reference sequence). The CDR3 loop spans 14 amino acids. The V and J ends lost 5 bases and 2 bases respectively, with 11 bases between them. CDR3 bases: TGTGCCAGTAGTCTCGGGACGTTCACAGATACGCAGTATTTT. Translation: CASSLGTFTDTQYF. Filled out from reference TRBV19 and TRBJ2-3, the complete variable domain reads DGGITQSPKYLFRKEGQNVTLSCEQNLNHDAMYWYRQDPGQGLRLIYYSQIVNDFQKGDIAEGYSVSREKKESFPLTVTSAQKNPTAFYLCASSLGTFTDTQYFGPGTRLTVL.

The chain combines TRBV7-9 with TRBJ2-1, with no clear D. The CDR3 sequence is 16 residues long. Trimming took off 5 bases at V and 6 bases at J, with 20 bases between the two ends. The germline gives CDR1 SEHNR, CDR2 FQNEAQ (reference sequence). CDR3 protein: CASSRKLSTSGNEQFF. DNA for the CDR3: TGTGCCAGCAGCCGAAAATTAAGTACGTCAGGCAATGAGCAGTTCTTC.

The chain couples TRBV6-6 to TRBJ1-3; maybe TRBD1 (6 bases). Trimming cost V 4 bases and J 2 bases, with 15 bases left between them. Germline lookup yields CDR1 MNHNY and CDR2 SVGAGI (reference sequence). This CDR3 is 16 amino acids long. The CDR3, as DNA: TGTGCCAGCAGTTCTGCGGGGGCCCCCGCTGGAAACACCATATATTTT. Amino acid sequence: CASSSAGAPAGNTIYF.

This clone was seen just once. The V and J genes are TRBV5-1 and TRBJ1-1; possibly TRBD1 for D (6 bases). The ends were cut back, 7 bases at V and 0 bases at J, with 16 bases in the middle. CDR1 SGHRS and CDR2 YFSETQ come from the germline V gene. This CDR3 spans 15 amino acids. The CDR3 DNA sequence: TGCGCCAGCGCTGCAGGGGCCCGAATGAACACTGAAGCTTTCTTT. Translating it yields CASAAGARMNTEAFF.

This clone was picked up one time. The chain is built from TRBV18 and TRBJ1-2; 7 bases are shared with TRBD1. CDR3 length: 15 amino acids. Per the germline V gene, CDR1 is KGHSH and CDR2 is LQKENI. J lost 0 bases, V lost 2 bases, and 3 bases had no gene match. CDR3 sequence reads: CASSPAGQPNYGYTF. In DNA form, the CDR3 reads TGTGCCAGCTCACCAGCGGGACAGCCTAACTATGGCTACACCTTC.

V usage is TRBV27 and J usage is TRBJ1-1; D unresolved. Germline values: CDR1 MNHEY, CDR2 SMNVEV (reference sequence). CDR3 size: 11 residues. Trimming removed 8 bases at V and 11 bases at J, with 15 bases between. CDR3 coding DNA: TGTGCCAGCCGTAAAGACGGGAGGGCTTTCTTT. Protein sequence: CASRKDGRAFF.

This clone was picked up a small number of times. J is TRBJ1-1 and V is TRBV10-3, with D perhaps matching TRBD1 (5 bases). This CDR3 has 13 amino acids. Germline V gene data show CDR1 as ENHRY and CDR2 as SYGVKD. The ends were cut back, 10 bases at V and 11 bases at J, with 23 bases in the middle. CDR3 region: CASEPVERGRAFF. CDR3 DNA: TGTGCCAGCGAACCCGTAGAAAGGGGCAGGGCTTTCTTT.

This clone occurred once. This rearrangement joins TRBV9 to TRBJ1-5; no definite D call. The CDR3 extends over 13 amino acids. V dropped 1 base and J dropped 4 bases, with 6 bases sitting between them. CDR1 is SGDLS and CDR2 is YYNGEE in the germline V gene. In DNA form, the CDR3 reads TGTGCCAGCAGCGTAATGGGAAATCAGCCCCAGCATTTT. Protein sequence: CASSVMGNQPQHF.

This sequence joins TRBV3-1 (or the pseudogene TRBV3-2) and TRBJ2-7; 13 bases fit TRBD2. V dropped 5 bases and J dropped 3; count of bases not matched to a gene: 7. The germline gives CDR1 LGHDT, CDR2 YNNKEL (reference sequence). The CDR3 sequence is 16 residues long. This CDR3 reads CASSLLAGGPSYEQYF. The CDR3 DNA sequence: TGTGCCAGCAGCTTACTAGCGGGGGGGCCTAGCTACGAGCAGTACTTC.

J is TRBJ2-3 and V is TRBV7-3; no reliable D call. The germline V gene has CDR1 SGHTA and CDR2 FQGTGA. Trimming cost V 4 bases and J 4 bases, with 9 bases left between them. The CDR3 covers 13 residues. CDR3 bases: TGTGCCAGCAGCTCCACATGGGCAGATACGCAGTATTTT. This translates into CASSSTWADTQYF.

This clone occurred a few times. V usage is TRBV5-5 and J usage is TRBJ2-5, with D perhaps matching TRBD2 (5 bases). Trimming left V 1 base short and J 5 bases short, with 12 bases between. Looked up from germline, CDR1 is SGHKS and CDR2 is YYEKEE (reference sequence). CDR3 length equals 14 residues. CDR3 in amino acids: CASSLYGVWETQYF. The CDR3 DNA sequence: TGTGCCAGCAGCTTGTACGGGGTCTGGGAGACCCAGTACTTC.

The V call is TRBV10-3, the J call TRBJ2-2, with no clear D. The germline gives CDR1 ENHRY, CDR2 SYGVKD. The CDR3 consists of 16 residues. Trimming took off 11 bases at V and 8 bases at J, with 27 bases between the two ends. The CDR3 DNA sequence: TGTGCCGCGACGACCCGGGCTGGATTGGGCGTGGGGGAGCTGTTTTTT. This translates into CAATTRAGLGVGELFF.

Here the CDR3 DNA reads TGTGCCAGCAGCGACTCCCCCCAGACTGTTTATGGCTACACCTTC. Its protein is CASSDSPQTVYGYTF. The rearrangement joins TRBV7-8 to TRBJ1-2; D uncertain. Germline-derived CDR1 and CDR2 are SGHVS and FQNEAQ. Deletions cut 5 bases from V and 5 bases from J, with 18 bases between. The CDR3 extends over 15 amino acids.

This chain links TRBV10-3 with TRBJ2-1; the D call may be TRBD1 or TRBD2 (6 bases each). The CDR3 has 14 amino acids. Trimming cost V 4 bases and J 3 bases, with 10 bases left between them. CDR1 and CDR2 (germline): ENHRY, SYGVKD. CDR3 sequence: CAISGGAGYNEQFF. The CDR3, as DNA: TGTGCCATCAGTGGGGGGGCTGGCTACAATGAGCAGTTCTTC.

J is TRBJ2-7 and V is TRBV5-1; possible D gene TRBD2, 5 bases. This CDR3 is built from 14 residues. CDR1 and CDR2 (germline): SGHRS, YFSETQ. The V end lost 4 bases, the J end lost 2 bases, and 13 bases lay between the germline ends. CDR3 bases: TGCGCCAGCAGCGCCCTCGGGATAGCCTACGAGCAGTACTTC. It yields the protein CASSALGIAYEQYF.

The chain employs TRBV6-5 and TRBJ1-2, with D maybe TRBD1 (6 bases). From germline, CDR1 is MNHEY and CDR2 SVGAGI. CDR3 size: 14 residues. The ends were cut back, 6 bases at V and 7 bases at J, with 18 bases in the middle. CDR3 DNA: TGTGCCAGCAGCCCCACCCTTACAGGGCCTGGCTACACCTTC. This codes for CASSPTLTGPGYTF.